The 25 T cell receptor beta chains below all came from one sample that was sequenced in a study of T cells of healthy individuals. Each CDR3 protein is one row after TCRdb ran MiXCR on the 5' RACE reads. The sample lists around 63,000 distinct CDR3 sequences; 15% to 20% were seen once. The source of these receptors is a human donor in good health.

V gene TRBV29-1 combines with J gene TRBJ2-5; D remains unclear. CDR3 length equals 14 residues. Germline values: CDR1 SQVTM, CDR2 ANQGSEA. V was cut by 4 bases and J by 1 base, with 13 bases left in between. CDR3 sequence reads: CSVAGRVTQETQYF. CDR3 DNA: TGCAGCGTTGCGGGCAGAGTCACCCAAGAGACCCAGTACTTC.

This clonotype was seen at least ten times. This rearrangement joins TRBV12-3 or TRBV12-4 to TRBJ2-1, with 8 positions matching TRBD1. With 7 bases clipped from V and 8 bases from J, the junction kept 10 bases outside the gene matches. The CDR3 consists of 14 residues. CDR3 region: CASKIRGPGYEQFF. CDR3 DNA sequence: TGTGCCAGCAAAATCAGGGGGCCTGGGTATGAGCAGTTCTTC.

The chain employs TRBV6-6 and TRBJ2-5, with 9 bases that match TRBD1. Germline V gives CDR1 MNHNY, CDR2 SVGAGI (reference sequence). V shed 4 bases, J shed 3 bases, and the junction held 6 bases outside the gene matches. CDR3 size: 15 residues. The chain's CDR3 is CASSSTGTGKETQYF. CDR3 nucleotide sequence: TGTGCCAGCAGTTCCACCGGGACAGGGAAAGAGACCCAGTACTTC.

About this clonotype: The junction departs from the called germline gene at one end, perhaps through a read error. This sequence joins TRBV3-1 and TRBJ2-7; tentative D call: TRBD1 (5 bases). The CDR3 runs to 12 residues. The germline CDR1 and CDR2 sequences are LGHDT and YNNKEL (reference sequence). CDR3 in amino acids: CASSTFQGALLF. CDR3 nucleotides: TGTGCCAGCAGCACTTTTCAAGGGGCGCTTTTGTTC.

The V call is TRBV3-1, the J call TRBJ2-7, with a tentative D call TRBD1 (6 bases). Trimming cost V 0 bases and J 5 bases, with 20 bases left between them. The CDR3 is made up of 17 amino acids. The germline CDR1 and CDR2 sequences are LGHDT and YNNKEL (reference sequence). Written as DNA, the CDR3 is TGTGCCAGCAGCCAAGATTTGGTAGGACAGCCGTTGGACGAGCAGTACTTC. Translated: CASSQDLVGQPLDEQYF.

Many counts were recorded for this clonotype. The DNA for the CDR3 is TGCAGCGTTGGCGGAGAGGGCCATCAGCCCCAGCATTTT. Translated: CSVGGEGHQPQHF. The chain uses TRBV29-1 and TRBJ1-5; D gene uncertain. The CDR3 loop spans 13 amino acids. The V gene lost 4 bases and the J gene lost 5 bases, with 12 bases spanning the gap. Germline V gene data show CDR1 as SQVTM and CDR2 as ANQGSEA.

The chain carries TRBV12-3 or TRBV12-4 and TRBJ2-7; perhaps D is TRBD1 or TRBD2 (5 bases each). Trimming shortened V by 3 bases and J by 10 bases, and 13 bases separated the two germline ends. The CDR3 covers 12 residues. DNA for the CDR3: TGTGCCAGCAGTTTTGGGGACGGGCATCAGTACTTC. This gives the protein CASSFGDGHQYF.

This clonotype has at least ten counts. The V gene is TRBV15, the J gene TRBJ1-5; D might be TRBD1 (6 bases). The CDR3 sequence is 13 residues long. Germline V gives CDR1 LNHNV, CDR2 YYDKDF (reference sequence). V lost 3 bases to trimming and J lost 6 bases, with 9 bases between them. The CDR3 DNA follows: TGTGCCACCAGCAGGACAGGAACTCAGCCCCAGCATTTT. Residues: CATSRTGTQPQHF.

This clonotype was counted only a few times. The V call is TRBV20-1, the J call TRBJ2-5; the D is unclear. CDR1 and CDR2 from the germline V gene are DFQATT and SNEGSKA (reference sequence). The CDR3 is made up of 10 amino acids. Trimming cost V 5 bases and J 0 bases, with 1 base left between them. CDR3 region: CSAHQETQYF. The CDR3 nucleotides read TGCAGTGCTCACCAAGAGACCCAGTACTTC.

This clonotype was observed a few times. The chain joins TRBV27 to TRBJ1-2; tentative D call: TRBD1 (6 bases). Germline CDR1 and CDR2: MNHEY and SMNVEV (reference sequence). The CDR3 contains 15 residues. V lost 0 bases, J lost 4 bases, and 12 bases lay in between. The CDR3 region is CASSLSIPGVYGYTF. The CDR3 bases are TGTGCCAGCAGTTTATCTATCCCAGGGGTCTATGGCTACACCTTC.

This clonotype came up a few times. The chain couples TRBV7-9 to TRBJ2-5, with D perhaps TRBD2 (7 bases). Germline CDR1 SEHNR, CDR2 FQNEAQ (reference sequence). The CDR3 is made up of 17 amino acids. Trimming removed 2 bases at V and 2 bases at J, with 18 bases between. The CDR3 coding sequence is TGTGCCAGCAGCTTAAATGGGGGGGGCAGAAGACAAGAGACCCAGTACTTC. Translating it yields CASSLNGGGRRQETQYF.

The chain is built from TRBV6-5 and TRBJ2-1; 12 bases map to TRBD2. The CDR3 has 15 residues. The germline CDR1 and CDR2 sequences are MNHEY and SVGAGI. The V gene end was trimmed by 6 bases and the J gene end by 5 bases; junction bases not matched to a gene: 5. The CDR3 DNA reads TGTGCCAGCAGCCGCGGACTAGCGGGAAACAATGAGCAGTTCTTC. This codes for CASSRGLAGNNEQFF.

This clonotype was picked up one time. This chain links TRBV7-2 with TRBJ1-2; D is unresolved. The V gene's germline CDR1 is SGHTA and CDR2 FQGNSA. CDR3 length equals 18 residues. V lost 7 bases, J lost 3 bases, and 27 bases lay in between. CDR3 sequence reads: CASTPLLASKVRYYGYTF. CDR3 DNA: TGTGCCAGCACCCCCCTTCTCGCTTCTAAAGTCCGTTACTATGGCTACACCTTC.

There are many counts of this clonotype. This chain joins TRBV19 and TRBJ2-3; D remains ambiguous. Germline-derived CDR1 and CDR2 are LNHDA and SQIVND (reference sequence). The CDR3 sequence is 15 residues long. The V end was cut by 5 bases, the J end by 0 bases, with 12 bases between. For the CDR3, the DNA is TGTGCCAGTAGTTTTACAGCGTCTAGCACAGATACGCAGTATTTT. Translation gives CASSFTASSTDTQYF.

This clonotype was seen repeatedly, ten times or more. V usage is TRBV2 and J usage is TRBJ1-2; D gene uncertain. Trimming took 7 bases from V and 8 from J, leaving 14 bases between them. CDR3 length: 12 residues. Germline values: CDR1 SNHLY, CDR2 FYNNEI. The DNA of the CDR3 is TGTGCCAGCACCCCGCCCTCAAAAGGCTACACCTTC. Its translation: CASTPPSKGYTF.

This sequence joins TRBV27 and TRBJ1-1, with D possibly matching TRBD1 (6 bases). The germline CDR1 and CDR2 sequences are MNHEY and SMNVEV (reference sequence). Trimming took 8 bases from V and 3 from J, leaving 10 bases between them. The CDR3 runs to 12 residues. The CDR3 DNA is TGTGCCAGCCGAGGGGGTTACACTGAAGCTTTCTTT. This codes for CASRGGYTEAFF.

This clonotype was found a few times. In nucleotides, the CDR3 is TGCAGTGCTAGACCGGGACTAGCGGTTTTCGACTCCTACGAGCAGTACTTC. Amino acids: CSARPGLAVFDSYEQYF. This sequence joins TRBV20-1 and TRBJ2-7; 11 bases are a match to TRBD2. Germline V gene sequence: CDR1 DFQATT, CDR2 SNEGSKA (reference sequence). With 2 bases clipped from V and 0 bases from J, the junction kept 9 bases outside the gene matches. This CDR3 is built from 17 residues.

The chain combines TRBV5-1 with TRBJ2-5, with 9 bases matching TRBD1. The CDR3 has 13 amino acids. V was pared by 5 bases and J by 2 bases, with 1 base of the junction left unmatched. Germline V lookup: CDR1 SGHRS, CDR2 YFSETQ. The CDR3 loop reads CASSGQGQETQYF. In nucleotides, the CDR3 is TGCGCCAGCAGTGGACAGGGGCAAGAGACCCAGTACTTC.

This clonotype has at least ten counts. The CDR3 region is CASSLGANSNQPQHF. Written as DNA, the CDR3 is TGTGCCAGCAGCTTGGGTGCGAATAGCAATCAGCCCCAGCATTTT. This sequence joins TRBV5-5 and TRBJ1-5; the D is unclear. The CDR3 runs to 15 residues. Trimming cost V 0 bases and J 0 bases, with 7 bases left between them. In germline, CDR1 is SGHKS, CDR2 YYEKEE (reference sequence).

In this sample, this clonotype turned up a few times. This chain connects TRBV7-3 to TRBJ2-7; 8 nucleotides align to TRBD2. The CDR3 runs 14 residues. Germline loops: CDR1 SGHTA, CDR2 FQGTGA. V dropped 3 bases and J dropped 7; count of bases not matched to a gene: 8. The CDR3 spells CASSFNGGAEEQYF. CDR3 DNA: TGTGCCAGCAGCTTCAACGGGGGGGCGGAAGAGCAGTACTTC. Drawing the rest from reference TRBV7-3 and TRBJ2-7, the complete variable domain is GAGVSQTPSNKVTEKGKYVELRCDPISGHTALYWYRQSLGQGPEFLIYFQGTGAADDSGLPNDRFFAVRPEGSVSTLKIQRTERGDSAVYLCASSFNGGAEEQYFGPGTRLTVT.

V is TRBV3-1 and J is TRBJ2-7; 10 bases align to TRBD2. CDR3 length equals 14 residues. V lost 5 bases and J lost 7; bases outside the gene matches: 8. Germline CDR1 reads LGHDT; CDR2 reads YNNKEL (reference sequence). CDR3 residues: CASSSSGGLWEQYF. CDR3 nucleotides: TGTGCCAGCAGCTCTAGCGGGGGTCTTTGGGAGCAGTACTTC.

This clonotype was counted ten times or more. J is TRBJ2-2 and V is TRBV7-2; D might be TRBD1 (5 bases). With 7 bases removed from V and 0 bases from J, the gap between germline ends came to 9 bases. CDR1 is SGHTA, CDR2 FQGNSA, per germline. The CDR3 covers 14 residues. CDR3 residues: CASNPGTNTGELFF. The CDR3 DNA is TGTGCCAGCAATCCAGGGACGAACACCGGGGAGCTGTTTTTT.

This clonotype was recorded at least ten times. The rearrangement links TRBV15 to TRBJ1-2; possibly TRBD1 for D (6 bases). Trimming stripped 0 bases from V and 9 bases from J, with 14 bases between. The CDR3 sequence is 14 residues long. Per germline, CDR1 LNHNV and CDR2 YYDKDF (reference sequence). DNA for the CDR3: TGTGCCACCAGCAGAGAGAGGGGGGAAGGCAGCTACACCTTC. Translated, it gives CATSRERGEGSYTF.

The sample holds a few counts of this clonotype. The chain couples TRBV20-1 to TRBJ2-1; the match to TRBD2 covers 8 bases. V was pared by 0 bases and J by 5 bases, with 9 bases of the junction left unmatched. The CDR3 has 16 residues. The germline gives CDR1 DFQATT, CDR2 SNEGSKA (reference sequence). This chain's CDR3 is CSARDLAGGGHNEQFF. DNA for the CDR3: TGCAGTGCTAGAGATTTGGCGGGGGGTGGTCACAATGAGCAGTTCTTC.

This clonotype appeared a few times. V is TRBV7-9 and J is TRBJ2-3; D possibly matches TRBD1 or TRBD2 (5 bases each). This CDR3 is built from 15 residues. V was cut by 1 base and J by 4 bases, with 12 bases left in between. Looked up from germline, CDR1 is SEHNR and CDR2 is FQNEAQ (reference sequence). The CDR3 protein is CASSLVRAGADTQYF. The CDR3 DNA follows: TGTGCCAGCAGCTTAGTCAGGGCCGGGGCAGATACGCAGTATTTT.